A single sample is the source of the 20 T cell receptor beta chains below, sequenced in a study of spatial heterogeneity in lung cancer. Findings and limits, study-wide: The number of expanded tumor alpha and beta chains correlated with mutation number.

Their antigen targets remain unknown. Described time point: sample taken at primary tumor resection. TCRdb redid the calling of the 5' RACE reads with MiXCR, one entry per CDR3 protein. The data contain 24,000 or so distinct CDR3 sequences, 8.8% of them singletons. Here the sequenced sample was lung tumor tissue, taken at surgery. The source of these receptors is a male donor with early-stage non-small cell lung cancer.

The gene calls are TRBV27 and TRBJ1-6, with TRBD1 identical over 11 bases. Germline V gene lookup returns CDR1 MNHEY and CDR2 SMNVEV (reference sequence). This CDR3 comprises 15 residues. V lost 7 bases to trimming and J lost 9 bases; unmatched junction nucleotides: 8. The CDR3 loop is CASTWTGGAGSPLHF. CDR3 bases: TGTGCCAGCACCTGGACAGGGGGCGCAGGTTCACCCCTCCACTTT.

This clonotype was counted only a few times. The gene calls are TRBV10-3 and TRBJ1-2; D is perhaps TRBD1 (6 bases). The CDR3 runs to 14 residues. V was shortened by 2 bases and J by 6 bases, with 13 bases between the two germline ends. The germline V gene encodes CDR1 ENHRY and CDR2 SYGVKD. The CDR3 bases are TGTGCCATCAGTGAGCGCAGGGGAGATAATGGCTACACCTTC. Amino acid sequence: CAISERRGDNGYTF.

This clonotype was recorded many times. The chain uses TRBV5-1 and TRBJ2-3; D is unresolved. From germline, CDR1 is SGHRS and CDR2 YFSETQ. Deletions cut 0 bases from V and 3 bases from J, with 11 bases between. The CDR3 consists of 15 residues. The CDR3 sequence: CASSLGGEGTDTQYF. CDR3 DNA sequence: TGCGCCAGCAGCTTGGGCGGAGAAGGGACAGATACGCAGTATTTT.

This chain uses TRBV7-3 with TRBJ2-1; a possible D gene is TRBD2 (5 bases). CDR3 length: 15 amino acids. Per the germline V gene, CDR1 is SGHTA and CDR2 is FQGTGA. V dropped 3 bases and J dropped 0 bases, with 9 bases sitting between them. The CDR3 protein is CASSFGLSSYNEQFF. Written as DNA, the CDR3 is TGTGCCAGCAGCTTCGGACTGAGCTCCTACAATGAGCAGTTCTTC.

CDR3 protein: CASSLYPWTGSEQYF. Written as DNA, the CDR3 is TGTGCCAGCAGTTTATACCCCTGGACAGGGAGCGAGCAGTACTTC. The V call is TRBV27, the J call TRBJ2-7, with 8 bases matching TRBD1. This CDR3 region has 15 residues. The junction had 8 bases not matched to a gene; V was cut back by 1 base and J by 6 bases. CDR1 is MNHEY and CDR2 is SMNVEV in the germline V gene (reference sequence).

This clonotype appeared many times. The chain carries TRBV28 and TRBJ2-2, with no clear D. Trimming removed 1 base at V and 0 bases at J, with 6 bases between. Germline V gives CDR1 MDHEN, CDR2 SYDVKM. This CDR3 comprises 15 residues. Here the CDR3 reads CASSLYVANTGELFF. The CDR3 DNA follows: TGTGCCAGCAGTTTATACGTAGCGAACACCGGGGAGCTGTTTTTT.

The chain recombines TRBV27 with TRBJ1-5; D remains ambiguous. The CDR3 consists of 14 residues. Germline values: CDR1 MNHEY, CDR2 SMNVEV (reference sequence). Trimming stripped 8 bases from V and 3 bases from J, with 14 bases between. In DNA, the CDR3 is TGTGCCAGCCCTCAGTTACCGGTCAATCAGCCCCAGCATTTT. Its translation is CASPQLPVNQPQHF.

This clonotype was found many times. The chain employs TRBV20-1 and TRBJ2-5; a possible D gene is TRBD1 (5 bases). V was clipped by 8 bases and J by 3 bases, with 16 bases between them. The CDR3 extends over 13 amino acids. The V gene's germline CDR1 is DFQATT and CDR2 SNEGSKA (reference sequence). CDR3 sequence (DNA): TGCAGTCCTCTCCCGGGCAGGGAAGAGACCCAGTACTTC. Amino acid sequence: CSPLPGREETQYF.

This clonotype was recorded many times. This sequence joins TRBV24-1 and TRBJ2-3; 9 nucleotides match TRBD2. The germline V gene encodes CDR1 KGHDR and CDR2 SFDVKD. The trim removed 7 bases at V and 4 bases at J, leaving 8 bases unmatched. The CDR3 is made up of 15 amino acids. The chain's CDR3 is CATRDSLAGPDTQYF. CDR3 coding DNA: TGTGCCACCAGGGACAGTCTAGCGGGGCCAGATACGCAGTATTTT.

This clonotype was observed many times. V is TRBV11-1 and J is TRBJ2-2; unclear D gene. With 5 bases removed from V and 2 bases from J, the gap between germline ends came to 3 bases. In germline, CDR1 is SGHAT, CDR2 FQDESV (reference sequence). There are 12 residues in the CDR3. DNA of the CDR3: TGTGCCAGCAGCGATAACACCGGGGAGCTGTTTTTT. This gives the protein CASSDNTGELFF.

In DNA form, the CDR3 reads TGTGCCAGCAGCTTATCAAGCGGGGGGGCTTACGATACGCAGTATTTT. This sequence encodes CASSLSSGGAYDTQYF. This sequence joins TRBV7-6 and TRBJ2-3; 10 positions match TRBD2. The V and J ends lost 2 bases and 6 bases, in that order; junction bases with no gene match: 8. The CDR3 is 16 residues long. CDR1 is SGHVS, CDR2 FNYEAQ, per germline.

This clonotype has ten or more counts. The chain recombines TRBV29-1 with TRBJ2-5; D is unresolved. The length of the CDR3 is 17 residues. Germline CDR1 SQVTM, CDR2 ANQGSEA. Between the trimmed V and J ends, which lost 0 bases and 5 bases, there was a span of 22 bases. The DNA of the CDR3 is TGCAGCGTTGAAGAGGGAAAGGGCCGAAGAGAGAGCGAGACCCAGTACTTC. It encodes CSVEEGKGRRESETQYF.

Remarks on this clonotype: Just one base apart from a much larger clone, this may be a read error. The V call is TRBV25-1, the J call TRBJ2-5, with 8 bases fitting TRBD2. This CDR3 has 13 residues. In germline, CDR1 is MGHDK, CDR2 SYGVNS. This CDR3 reads CANSVAGKETQYF. CDR3 sequence (DNA): TGTGCCAACAGTGTAGCGGGGAAAGAGACCCAGTACTTC.

The V gene is TRBV10-2, the J gene TRBJ2-1; no reliable D call. CDR1 WSHSY and CDR2 SAAADI come from the germline V gene. The CDR3 is made up of 11 amino acids. V lost 2 bases to trimming and J lost 10 bases, with 6 bases between them. The CDR3 reads CASSEGHEQFF. In DNA, the CDR3 is TGCGCCAGCAGTGAGGGGCACGAGCAGTTCTTC.

This chain connects TRBV7-2 to TRBJ2-7; no definite D call. The germline CDR1 and CDR2 sequences are SGHTA and FQGNSA. Trimming removed 5 bases from V and 2 bases from J, with 13 bases in between. The CDR3 is 14 amino acids. This chain's CDR3 is CASSIRPDTYEQYF. The CDR3 region has the DNA TGTGCCAGCAGCATAAGACCAGATACCTACGAGCAGTACTTC.

This clonotype was recorded many times. This chain uses TRBV29-1 with TRBJ2-1, with D unresolved. This CDR3 is built from 12 residues. Per the germline V gene, CDR1 is SQVTM and CDR2 is ANQGSEA. V was shortened by 4 bases and J by 4 bases, with 8 bases between the two germline ends. CDR3: CSVAADYNEQFF. The CDR3 region has the DNA TGCAGCGTTGCGGCAGATTACAATGAGCAGTTCTTC.

This clonotype was recorded many times. The J gene is TRBJ2-7, the V gene TRBV5-4; 8 bases line up with TRBD2. This CDR3 is 16 amino acids long. Germline values: CDR1 SGHNT, CDR2 YYREEE (reference sequence). With V trimmed by 4 bases and J by 7 bases, 16 bases remained unmatched. In DNA form, the CDR3 reads TGTGCCAGCAGCACCTTACTAGCGGAGGGCCTTGGGGAGCAGTACTTC. This codes for CASSTLLAEGLGEQYF.

The chain recombines TRBV12-3 or TRBV12-4 with TRBJ2-1; 11 bases line up with TRBD2. This CDR3 region has 18 residues. The V segment lost 7 bases and the J segment 4 bases; nucleotides outside the gene matches: 15. The DNA for the CDR3 is TGTGCCAGCACTCGGCGCGAATTTCTAGCGGGGGGTTACAATGAGCAGTTCTTC. Protein sequence: CASTRREFLAGGYNEQFF.

This clonotype was detected many times. V is TRBV7-2 and J is TRBJ1-1; D gene ambiguous. The CDR3 loop spans 13 amino acids. The ends were cut back, 4 bases at V and 6 bases at J, with 12 bases in the middle. CDR1 is SGHTA and CDR2 is FQGNSA in the germline V gene. The CDR3 nucleotides are TGTGCCAGCAGCTCAAACCTGGTGGCTGAAGCTTTCTTT. Translation: CASSSNLVAEAFF.

There are many counts of this clonotype. This chain uses TRBV5-1 with TRBJ1-1; D gene uncertain. This CDR3 region has 15 residues. V gave up 3 bases and J gave up 5 bases, with 17 bases separating them. CDR1 is SGHRS, CDR2 YFSETQ, per germline. The CDR3 DNA is TGCGCCAGCAGCTGGTGGGCGGACGGGAATACTGAAGCTTTCTTT. This encodes CASSWWADGNTEAFF. Full variable domain (remainder filled in from reference TRBV5-1 and TRBJ1-1): KAGVTQTPRYLIKTRGQQVTLSCSPISGHRSVSWYQQTPGQGLQFLFEYFSETQRNKGNFPGRFSGRQFSNSRSEMNVSTLELGDSALYLCASSWWADGNTEAFFGQGTRLTVV.